This TCR beta chain emerged from a study of shared clonotypes between healthy human individuals. Assay: immunoSEQ multiplex PCR; the TCRdb copy retains only in-frame clones and omits some. This sample has 95,000 to 120,000 clones, with under 70% found just once. Trimming removed 0 bases at V and 3 bases at J, with 11 bases between. Germline V CDR1 and CDR2: MGHRA, YSYEKL. This CDR3 contains 16 residues. This clone was seen a single time. The sequenced sample consisted of memory CD8+ T cells sorted from blood. The subset was: CD45RO+ cells pooled with CCR7-negative TemRA cells. This receptor was obtained from a woman aged 25 to 39 in good health. The chain uses TRBV4-1 and TRBJ1-4, with a possible D match to TRBD1 (5 bases). The DNA of the CDR3 is TGCGCCAGCAGCCAAGAACGGGGGGGGGCTAATGAAAAACTGTTTTTT. Protein product: CASSQERGGANEKLFF.